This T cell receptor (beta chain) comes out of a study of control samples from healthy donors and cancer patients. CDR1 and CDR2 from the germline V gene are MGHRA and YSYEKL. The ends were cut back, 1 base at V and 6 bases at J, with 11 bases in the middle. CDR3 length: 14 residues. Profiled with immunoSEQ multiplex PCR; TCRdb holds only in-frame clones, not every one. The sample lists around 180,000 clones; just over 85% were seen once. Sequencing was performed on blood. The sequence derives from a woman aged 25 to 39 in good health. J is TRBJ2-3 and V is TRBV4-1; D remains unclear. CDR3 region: CASSQAVTDDTQYF. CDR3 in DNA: TGCGCCAGCAGCCAAGCGGTCACGGATGATACGCAGTATTTT.